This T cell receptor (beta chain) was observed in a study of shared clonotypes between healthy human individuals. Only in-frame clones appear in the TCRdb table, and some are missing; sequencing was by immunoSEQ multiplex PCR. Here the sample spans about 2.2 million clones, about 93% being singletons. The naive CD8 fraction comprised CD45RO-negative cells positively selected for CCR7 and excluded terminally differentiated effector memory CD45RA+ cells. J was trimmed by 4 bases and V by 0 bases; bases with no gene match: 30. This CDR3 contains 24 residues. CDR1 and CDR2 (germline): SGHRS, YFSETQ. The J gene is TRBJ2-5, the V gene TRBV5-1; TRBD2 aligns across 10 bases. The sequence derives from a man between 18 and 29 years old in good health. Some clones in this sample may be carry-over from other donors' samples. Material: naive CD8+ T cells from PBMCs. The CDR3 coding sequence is TGCGCCAGCAGCTTGGCTTCCCTAAAGGCGGGGCCTAGCGGGAGTCTCAGTCCCCCAGAGACCCAGTACTTC. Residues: CASSLASLKAGPSGSLSPPETQYF.